The present T cell receptor (beta chain) was sequenced within a study of T cells in Graves' hyperthyroidism and ophthalmopathy. Study-wide results and limits: A model of 13 V-J pairs discriminated ophthalmopathy from stable hyperthyroidism. Clonotypes that were expanded in thyroid above 0.001 mostly appeared in blood too.

The V gene's germline CDR1 is MNHNY and CDR2 SVGAGI (reference sequence). Trimming stripped 6 bases from V and 7 bases from J, with 13 bases between. The CDR3 extends over 14 amino acids. RNA transcripts yielded amplified TCR beta CDR3 regions. HTBI primers were used for first-round RT-PCR of the TCR CDR3. Each CDR3 protein gets one entry after TCRdb re-called the multiplex PCR reads with MiXCR. The sample gives about 570,000 distinct CDR3 sequences, about 45% of which show up once; roughly 19% is in the top ten. Turning to this clonotype: Antigen specificity is unknown.

The chain links TRBV6-6 to TRBJ1-6, with a tentative D call TRBD1 (5 bases). The clonotype was recovered from an adult woman with Graves' disease, either hyperthyroidism or ophthalmopathy (not recorded which). The sample taken for sequencing was peripheral blood or thyroid tissue (not recorded which). CDR3 residues: CASRSDSLNSPLHF. CDR3 sequence (DNA): TGTGCCAGCAGGTCCGACAGCCTGAATTCACCCCTCCACTTT.